This TCR beta chain was captured in a study of shared T cell receptors in the human thymus (dated by TCRdb to the early 2020s). About the full investigation: The study investigated the way shared, self-reactive T-cell receptor alpha chains are produced in the human thymus.

For CDR1 and CDR2, the germline V gene lists SGHTA and FQGNSA. Clipping removes 5 bases from V and 1 base from J, with 8 as the unmatched junction base count. The CDR3 starts with the cysteine, ends with the phenylalanine, and has 16 residues. The retained sequence is limited to the CDR3, 48 bases, with the frame set at the first base. In the case of this clone: There is no known antigen for this receptor. No base-level quality is on record; no much larger clone is a single base apart.

Library prep was done by the immunoSEQ multiplex PCR assay. TCRdb took this table from immuneACCESS and kept in-frame rearrangements with V and J called. Such tables lack part of the clones; where checked against another copy, unresolved V genes explain under half of the gap, and the rest is unexplained. This sample lists about 380,000 clones; more than 85% were detected once. The top ten hold 0.015% to 0.02% of the sample. The chain is assembled from TRBV7-2 and TRBJ2-4, and 7 bases in between align with TRBD1. The origin of this receptor is a human donor. The sequenced material came from thymocytes. This receptor carries the CDR3 CASSPRKGAAKNIQYF. At the DNA level, the sequence is TGTGCCAGCAGCCCGCGAAAGGGGGCGGCCAAAAACATTCAGTACTTC.